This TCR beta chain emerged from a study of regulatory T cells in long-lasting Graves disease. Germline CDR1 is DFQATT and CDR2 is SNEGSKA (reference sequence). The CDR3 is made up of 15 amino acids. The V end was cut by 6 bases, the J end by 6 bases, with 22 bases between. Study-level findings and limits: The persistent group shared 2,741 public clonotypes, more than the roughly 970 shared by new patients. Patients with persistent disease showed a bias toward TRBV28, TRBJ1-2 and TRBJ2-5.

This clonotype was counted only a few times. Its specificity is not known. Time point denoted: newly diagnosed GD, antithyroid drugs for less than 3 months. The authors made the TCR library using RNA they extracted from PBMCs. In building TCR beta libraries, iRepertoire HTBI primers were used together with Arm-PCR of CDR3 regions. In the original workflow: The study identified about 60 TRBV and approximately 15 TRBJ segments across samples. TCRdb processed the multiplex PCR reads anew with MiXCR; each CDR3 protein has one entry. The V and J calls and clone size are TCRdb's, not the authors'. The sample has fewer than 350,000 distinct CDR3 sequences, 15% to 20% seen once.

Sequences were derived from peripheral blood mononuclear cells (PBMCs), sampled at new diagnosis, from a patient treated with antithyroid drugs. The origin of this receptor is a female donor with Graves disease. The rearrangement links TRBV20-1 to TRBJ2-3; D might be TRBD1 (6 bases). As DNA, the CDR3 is TGCAGTGCGACAGAAGGGGGACGTAGCAGGGATACGCAGTATTTT. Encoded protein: CSATEGGRSRDTQYF.